One and the same sample provided the 28 T cell receptor beta chains below, sequenced in a study of cytomegalovirus exposure and HLA in healthy donors. Here immunoSEQ multiplex PCR was the method, and the copy in TCRdb shows in-frame clones only, minus some. The sample holds about 240,000 clones; more than 75% are singletons and the top ten take 1% to 1.5%. Sequenced: PBMCs. The receptors originated from a young woman in good health and CMV-seropositive.

The rearrangement links TRBV19 to TRBJ2-7; D call uncertain. Trimming pared 0 bases from V and 3 bases from J, leaving 12 bases between. Germline V gene data show CDR1 as LNHDA and CDR2 as SQIVND (reference sequence). This CDR3 has 15 amino acids. The CDR3 loop reads CASSIDHASLYEQYF. CDR3 nucleotides: TGTGCCAGTAGTATAGATCACGCGAGTCTCTACGAGCAGTACTTC.

This clone was picked up a small number of times. This chain links TRBV7-9 with TRBJ2-2; D call uncertain. Deletions cut 4 bases from V and 6 bases from J, with 6 bases between. From germline, CDR1 is SEHNR and CDR2 FQNEAQ (reference sequence). This CDR3 spans 12 amino acids. The chain's CDR3 is CASSSEAGELFF. CDR3 nucleotides: TGTGCCAGCAGCTCAGAAGCCGGGGAGCTGTTTTTT.

This clone has just one count. The rearrangement joins TRBV6-6 to TRBJ1-1, with D possibly being TRBD1 (6 bases). Trimming shortened V by 6 bases and J by 1 base, and 12 bases separated the two germline ends. The CDR3 consists of 14 residues. The V gene's germline CDR1 is MNHNY and CDR2 SVGAGI (reference sequence). The CDR3 DNA follows: TGTGCCAGCAGGGACCGCAGGGGGAACACTGAAGCTTTCTTT. As protein: CASRDRRGNTEAFF.

The rearrangement joins TRBV5-6 to TRBJ1-1; possibly TRBD1 for D (5 bases). Germline V gene data show CDR1 as SGHDT and CDR2 as YYEEEE. CDR3 length: 14 amino acids. The V gene lost 1 base and the J gene lost 10 bases, with 17 bases spanning the gap. CDR3 sequence (DNA): TGTGCCAGCAGCTTGCGGGGGGGTCCTATCGGAGCTTTCTTT. Protein: CASSLRGGPIGAFF.

This rearrangement joins TRBV28 to TRBJ2-7; no firm D call. V was pared by 5 bases and J by 7 bases, with 21 bases between. The germline V gene encodes CDR1 MDHEN and CDR2 SYDVKM. This CDR3 spans 15 amino acids. This chain's CDR3 is CASSANRVPRWEQYF. The CDR3 DNA reads TGTGCCAGCAGTGCAAACCGGGTCCCAAGGTGGGAGCAGTACTTC.

The rearrangement uses TRBV10-3 and TRBJ2-7; possibly TRBD1 for D (5 bases). Trimming shortened V by 11 bases and J by 6 bases, and 20 bases separated the two germline ends. The CDR3 is 13 amino acids. The germline CDR1 and CDR2 sequences are ENHRY and SYGVKD. CDR3 bases: TGTGCCTCCAGAGATGAAGGGGTGGGCGAGCAGTACTTC. Amino acid sequence: CASRDEGVGEQYF.

V usage is TRBV27 and J usage is TRBJ1-5; D is possibly TRBD1 (5 bases). Trimming pared 0 bases from V and 9 bases from J, leaving 9 bases between. This CDR3 spans 13 amino acids. CDR1 is MNHEY and CDR2 is SMNVEV in the germline V gene (reference sequence). CDR3 sequence: CASSLSRGGPQHF. The CDR3 nucleotides read TGTGCCAGCAGTTTATCACGGGGGGGGCCCCAGCATTTT.

V and J are TRBV6-1 and TRBJ2-3; D may be TRBD2 (5 bases). Trimming took off 8 bases at V and 3 bases at J, with 15 bases between the two ends. The CDR3 is made up of 14 amino acids. In germline, CDR1 is MNHNS, CDR2 SASEGT. CDR3 residues: CASLQDFETDTQYF. The CDR3 DNA is TGTGCCAGCCTCCAGGACTTCGAGACAGATACGCAGTATTTT.

Concerning this clone: A read error may produce the germline difference seen at one junction end. This sequence joins TRBV28 and TRBJ1-5; D not certain. Germline CDR1 is MDHEN and CDR2 is SYDVKM. CDR3 size: 13 residues. CDR3 protein: CASSLGGKQPQHF. The CDR3 DNA follows: TGTGCCAGCAGTTTAGGCGGCAAGCAGCCCCAGCATTTT. Full variable domain (outside the CDR3, taken from reference TRBV28 and TRBJ1-5): DVKVTQSSRYLVKRTGEKVFLECVQDMDHENMFWYRQDPGLGLRLIYFSYDVKMKEKGDIPEGYSVSREKKERFSLILESASTNQTSMYLCASSLGGKQPQHFGDGTRLSIL.

J is TRBJ1-2 and V is TRBV30, with D tentatively TRBD1 (6 bases). Germline-derived CDR1 and CDR2 are GTSNPN and SVGIG (reference sequence). The CDR3 runs 18 residues. V was clipped by 1 base and J by 0 bases, with 21 bases between them. CDR3 bases: TGTGCCTGGAGTGATTGGGCGGGGGACATATTAGCTAACTATGGCTACACCTTC. It yields the protein CAWSDWAGDILANYGYTF. The variable domain in full, with the rest retrieved from reference TRBV30 and TRBJ1-2, is SQTIHQWPATLVQPVGSPLSLECTVEGTSNPNLYWYRQAAGRGLQLLFYSVGIGQISSEVPQNLSASRPQDRQFILSSKKLLLSDSGFYLCAWSDWAGDILANYGYTFGSGTRLTVV.

The rearrangement uses TRBV10-3 and TRBJ2-7; 7 nucleotides agree with TRBD1. The CDR3 extends over 13 amino acids. CDR1 and CDR2 from the germline V gene are ENHRY and SYGVKD. The V gene end was trimmed by 5 bases and the J gene end by 6 bases; junction bases not matched to a gene: 7. The CDR3 nucleotides read TGTGCCATCAGTCAGGACAGGAGGAGCGAGCAGTACTTC. Translation: CAISQDRRSEQYF.

This chain joins TRBV7-8 and TRBJ2-3; 9 nucleotides agree with TRBD2. V shed 1 base and J 0 bases; nucleotides not matched to a gene: 2. The CDR3 is made up of 16 amino acids. The germline CDR1 and CDR2 sequences are SGHVS and FQNEAQ. CDR3 nucleotide sequence: TGTGCCAGCAGCTTAGTAGCGGGAGCTAGCACAGATACGCAGTATTTT. Its translation: CASSLVAGASTDTQYF. Full variable domain (remainder filled in from reference TRBV7-8 and TRBJ2-3): GAGVSQSPRYKVAKRGQDVALRCDPISGHVSLFWYQQALGQGPEFLTYFQNEAQLDKSGLPSDRFFAERPEGSVSTLKIQRTQQEDSAVYLCASSLVAGASTDTQYFGPGTRLTVL.

The chain combines TRBV6-1 with TRBJ2-1; the D gene is possibly TRBD2 (6 bases). Trimming removed 5 bases at V and 3 bases at J, with 14 bases between. Germline V lookup: CDR1 MNHNS, CDR2 SASEGT. The CDR3 is 15 residues long. This CDR3 reads CASSSAGWVYNEQFF. DNA of the CDR3: TGTGCCAGCAGTTCGGCGGGGTGGGTCTACAATGAGCAGTTCTTC.

The CDR3 is CASSLVYHTEAFF. In DNA, the CDR3 is TGTGCCAGCAGTTTAGTATATCACACTGAAGCTTTCTTT. This chain connects TRBV27 to TRBJ1-1; no firm D call. V lost 2 bases, J lost 3 bases, and 7 bases lay in between. Germline CDR1 is MNHEY and CDR2 is SMNVEV (reference sequence). CDR3 size: 13 residues.

The rearrangement links TRBV19 to TRBJ2-7, with TRBD2 identical over 7 bases. Unmatched junction bases numbered 6, after V lost 10 bases and J lost 0 bases. From germline, CDR1 is LNHDA and CDR2 SQIVND (reference sequence). CDR3 size: 13 residues. The CDR3 sequence is CATSAGSSYEQYF. CDR3 sequence (DNA): TGTGCCACCTCAGCGGGGAGCTCCTACGAGCAGTACTTC. The variable domain in full, completed from reference TRBV19 and TRBJ2-7, reads DGGITQSPKYLFRKEGQNVTLSCEQNLNHDAMYWYRQDPGQGLRLIYYSQIVNDFQKGDIAEGYSVSREKKESFPLTVTSAQKNPTAFYLCATSAGSSYEQYFGPGTRLTVT.

The chain's CDR3 is CATATSRTSYEQYF. The CDR3 DNA sequence: TGTGCCACCGCGACTAGCCGGACCTCCTACGAGCAGTACTTC. The rearrangement joins TRBV2 to TRBJ2-7; 7 nucleotides align to TRBD2. This CDR3 is 14 amino acids long. Losses at the gene ends were 10 bases for V and 0 bases for J; bases not matched to a gene: 9. Germline CDR1 reads SNHLY; CDR2 reads FYNNEI.

This rearrangement joins TRBV4-1 to TRBJ2-6, with 9 bases matching TRBD1. The CDR3 covers 18 residues. Germline CDR1 MGHRA, CDR2 YSYEKL. V lost 5 bases and J lost 0; bases outside the gene matches: 8. CDR3 sequence reads: CASSSTGGSNSGANVLTF. CDR3 nucleotides: TGCGCCAGCAGCTCTACAGGGGGCTCGAACTCTGGGGCCAACGTCCTGACTTTC.

The chain couples TRBV9 to TRBJ1-1; 7 nucleotides match TRBD1. Germline-derived CDR1 and CDR2 are SGDLS and YYNGEE. V trimming: 1 base; J trimming: 7 bases; junction bases outside the gene matches: 7. CDR3 size: 14 residues. The CDR3 sequence: CASSVMTGSIEAFF. The CDR3 DNA follows: TGTGCCAGCAGCGTAATGACAGGGTCTATTGAAGCTTTCTTT.

The sample holds one count of this clone. The chain links TRBV6-1 to TRBJ1-1; 9 positions agree with TRBD1. V gave up 6 bases and J gave up 5 bases; unmatched junction bases: 7. The CDR3 runs 14 residues. In germline, CDR1 is MNHNS, CDR2 SASEGT. CDR3 sequence reads: CASRDRGSGTEAFF. CDR3 in DNA: TGTGCCAGCAGGGACAGGGGTTCGGGAACTGAAGCTTTCTTT.

This chain joins TRBV5-1 and TRBJ2-6; the D gene is possibly TRBD1 (5 bases). The CDR3 length is 15 residues. Trimming pared 3 bases from V and 1 base from J, leaving 8 bases between. In germline, CDR1 is SGHRS, CDR2 YFSETQ. CDR3 amino acids: CASSWKGSGANVLTF. CDR3 bases: TGCGCCAGCAGCTGGAAGGGGTCTGGGGCCAACGTCCTGACTTTC. Complete variable domain (other parts from reference TRBV5-1 and TRBJ2-6): KAGVTQTPRYLIKTRGQQVTLSCSPISGHRSVSWYQQTPGQGLQFLFEYFSETQRNKGNFPGRFSGRQFSNSRSEMNVSTLELGDSALYLCASSWKGSGANVLTFGAGSRLTVL.

The V and J genes are TRBV18 and TRBJ1-2; 7 bases match TRBD1. Trimming took 2 bases from V and 6 from J; bases not matched to a gene: 3. In germline, CDR1 is KGHSH, CDR2 LQKENI. The CDR3 has 13 amino acids. The CDR3 DNA follows: TGTGCCAGCTCACCATCCGGACAGGATGGCTACACCTTC. The encoded protein is CASSPSGQDGYTF.

The chain carries TRBV6-1 and TRBJ1-2; D call uncertain. V was pared by 1 base and J by 7 bases, with 7 bases between. The germline CDR1 and CDR2 sequences are MNHNS and SASEGT. The CDR3 spans 12 residues. The CDR3: CASSEVRLGYTF. The CDR3 bases are TGTGCCAGCAGTGAAGTGAGGCTTGGCTACACCTTC.

The V call is TRBV5-4, the J call TRBJ2-5, with 8 bases that match TRBD2. Germline CDR1 reads SGHNT; CDR2 reads YYREEE (reference sequence). Germline trimming cut 0 bases from V and 2 bases from J; bases unmatched to any gene: 9. CDR3 length: 17 residues. The CDR3 protein is CASSLVVASGFQETQYF. In nucleotides, the CDR3 is TGTGCCAGCAGCTTGGTGGTGGCTAGCGGGTTTCAAGAGACCCAGTACTTC.

The chain is built from TRBV6-9 and TRBJ2-2; perhaps TRBD2 as D (5 bases). With 10 bases removed from V and 4 bases from J, the gap between germline ends came to 13 bases. Per germline, CDR1 MNHGY and CDR2 SVAAGI. The CDR3 spans 13 residues. The CDR3: CATPRGSTGELFF. The CDR3 DNA reads TGTGCCACCCCACGAGGGAGCACCGGGGAGCTGTTTTTT.

The CDR3 sequence is CATTRGANYGYTF. The CDR3 DNA reads TGTGCCACCACCCGGGGAGCTAACTATGGCTACACCTTC. V is TRBV28 and J is TRBJ1-2; no definite D call. Germline V gives CDR1 MDHEN, CDR2 SYDVKM. The CDR3 loop spans 13 amino acids. Trimming shortened V by 10 bases and J by 0 bases, and 12 bases separated the two germline ends.

This clone was seen a handful of times. V gene TRBV11-3 combines with J gene TRBJ1-2, with D hard to call. Germline CDR1 SGHNT, CDR2 YENEEA. The germline V and J ends were trimmed by 4 bases and 6 bases, with 9 bases remaining between them. This CDR3 comprises 12 residues. The CDR3 here is CASSSRGDGYTF. The CDR3 DNA reads TGTGCCAGCAGCTCCCGAGGCGATGGCTACACCTTC.

The chain joins TRBV30 to TRBJ1-2; tentatively, D is TRBD1 (6 bases). Germline CDR1 reads GTSNPN; CDR2 reads SVGIG (reference sequence). The CDR3 is 14 amino acids. V lost 3 bases, J lost 1 base, and 12 bases lay in between. CDR3 sequence: CAWSGQLFNYGYTF. The CDR3 DNA is TGTGCCTGGAGCGGACAGCTTTTTAACTATGGCTACACCTTC.

Regarding this clone: Different DNA sequences within this sample yield the same CDR3. The gene calls are TRBV5-4 and TRBJ1-2; 8 bases align to TRBD1. There are 13 residues in the CDR3. CDR1 and CDR2 from the germline V gene are SGHNT and YYREEE (reference sequence). V shed 0 bases, J shed 8 bases, and the junction held 3 bases outside the gene matches. The DNA of the CDR3 is TGTGCCAGCAGCTTGGACAGGGGGGGCGGCTACACCTTC. It specifies CASSLDRGGGYTF.